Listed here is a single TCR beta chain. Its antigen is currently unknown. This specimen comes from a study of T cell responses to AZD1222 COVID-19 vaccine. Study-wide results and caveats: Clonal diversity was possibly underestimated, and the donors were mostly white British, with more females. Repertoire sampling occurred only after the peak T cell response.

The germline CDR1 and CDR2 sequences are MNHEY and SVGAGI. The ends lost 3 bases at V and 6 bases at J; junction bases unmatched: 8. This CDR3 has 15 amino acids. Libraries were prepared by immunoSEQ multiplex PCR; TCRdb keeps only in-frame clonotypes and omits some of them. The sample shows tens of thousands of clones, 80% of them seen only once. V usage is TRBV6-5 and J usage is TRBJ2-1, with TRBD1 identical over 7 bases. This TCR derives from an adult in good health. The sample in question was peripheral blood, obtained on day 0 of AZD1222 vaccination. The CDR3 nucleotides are TGTGCCAGCAGTTATGGGACAGTCCGGACCAATGAGCAGTTCTTC. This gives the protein CASSYGTVRTNEQFF.